Listed below are T cell receptor beta chains from one sample, sequenced in a study of cytomegalovirus exposure and HLA in healthy donors. Assay: immunoSEQ multiplex PCR; the TCRdb copy retains only in-frame clones and omits some. Altogether about 130,000 clones are present, over 70% being singletons, with the ten largest covering about 3.4%. The sample taken for sequencing was PBMCs. Receptors originate from a man aged 25 to 40 in good health and CMV-seronegative. Both conserved end residues are part of each CDR3. The order of the fields is CDR3 DNA, CDR3 protein, D gene, J gene, V gene, clone size. The D gene is left open where the match is weak. Size values are once, few and many counts, or a class for expanded clones, and some rows have none.

DNA: TGTGCCAGCAGTGTGGGACAGTTAAGCACTGAAGCTTTCTTT
CDR3: CASSVGQLSTEAFF
D: TRBD1
J: TRBJ1-1
V: TRBV25-1
size: NA

DNA: TGTGCCAGCAGCTCCTCGGACAGCGTATACGAGCAGTACTTC
CDR3: CASSSSDSVYEQYF
D: NA
J: TRBJ2-7
V: TRBV13
size: NA

DNA: TGTGCCAGCAGAGCAACAGGGGTAAGGGCCCAGTACTTC
CDR3: CASRATGVRAQYF
D: TRBD1
J: TRBJ2-5
V: TRBV6-5
size: NA

DNA: TGTGCCAGCAGCTTCGGACAGCGAGCAGATACGCAGTATTTT
CDR3: CASSFGQRADTQYF
D: NA
J: TRBJ2-3
V: TRBV7-9
size: NA

DNA: TGTGCCTGGAAAAGGGACAGTGGTTTTGAAGCTTTCTTT
CDR3: CAWKRDSGFEAFF
D: TRBD1
J: TRBJ1-1
V: TRBV30
size: NA

DNA: TGTGCCAGTAGTCTGACTGCAACTAATGAAAAACTGTTTTTT
CDR3: CASSLTATNEKLFF
D: NA
J: TRBJ1-4
V: TRBV19
size: few

DNA: TGTGCCAGCAGCCGAGTCTACGAGCAGTACTTC
CDR3: CASSRVYEQYF
D: NA
J: TRBJ2-7
V: TRBV28
size: few

DNA: TGTGCCAGCAGTTTCGGCGGGGCTAGACGGTACAATGAGCAGTTCTTC
CDR3: CASSFGGARRYNEQFF
D: NA
J: TRBJ2-1
V: TRBV28
size: NA

DNA: TGCGCCAGCAGCTTGGGAGATTGGGGAGCGCAGTACTTC
CDR3: CASSLGDWGAQYF
D: NA
J: TRBJ2-7
V: TRBV5-1
size: NA

DNA: TGTGCCAGCTCACCAGGTGGTGCCCCGGAAGAGACCCAGTACTTC
CDR3: CASSPGGAPEETQYF
D: NA
J: TRBJ2-5
V: TRBV18
size: NA

DNA: TGTGCCAGCAGTTCCTCTTACGAGTGGGAGTGGGATAATGGCAATCAGCCCCAGCATTTT
CDR3: CASSSSYEWEWDNGNQPQHF
D: NA
J: TRBJ1-5
V: TRBV28
size: few

DNA: TGTGCCAGCAGCTTAGTACGAGGGGGAGTAGAGACCCAGTACTTC
CDR3: CASSLVRGGVETQYF
D: NA
J: TRBJ2-5
V: TRBV7-9
size: NA

DNA: TGTGCCAGCAGTTTTGGACAGGGACCCTACAATGAGCAGTTCTTC
CDR3: CASSFGQGPYNEQFF
D: TRBD1
J: TRBJ2-1
V: TRBV27
size: NA

DNA: TGCGCCAGCAGCGATCGCCCAGGGGGCAACGAGCAGTACTTC
CDR3: CASSDRPGGNEQYF
D: TRBD1
J: TRBJ2-7
V: TRBV5-1
size: NA

DNA: TGTGCCGTACCCAAGCGGGGGAATCCTGGGGCCAACGTCCTGACTTTC
CDR3: CAVPKRGNPGANVLTF
D: TRBD2
J: TRBJ2-6
V: TRBV7-2
size: NA

DNA: TGTGCCATCACCACGAGGGTGGGAATGAACACTGAAGCTTTCTTT
CDR3: CAITTRVGMNTEAFF
D: NA
J: TRBJ1-1
V: TRBV10-3
size: NA